This T cell receptor beta chain was recorded in a study of cytomegalovirus exposure and HLA in healthy donors. This CDR3 contains 14 residues. V was cut by 4 bases and J by 4 bases, with 8 bases left in between. CDR1 and CDR2 (germline): MGHRA, YSYEKL. The PCR made use of 60 Vbeta and 13 Jbeta primers. Sequencing was performed with immunoSEQ multiplex PCR; in TCRdb, only in-frame clones are kept and a portion is missing. Of about 210,000 clones detected, about 88% appear once; the ten largest clones hold about 0.22%. The chain joins TRBV4-1 to TRBJ1-6; possibly TRBD1 for D (6 bases). This sequence originates from a girl aged 2 to 10 in good health and CMV-seronegative. Sequencing was performed on PBMCs. This CDR3 is CASSPGQYNSPLHF. The CDR3 DNA reads as TGCGCCAGCAGCCCGGGACAATATAATTCACCCCTCCACTTT.